The text below deals with one T cell receptor beta chain. Produced via immunoSEQ multiplex PCR; TCRdb's table is partial and in-frame only. The data contain 80,000 to 100,000 clones, roughly 94% of them singletons. The data originate from a study of OX40 agonist ivuxolimab in advanced cancers. This TCR derives from an adult with an advanced solid tumor such as melanoma, head and neck, liver or kidney cancer. The specimen was CD4+ or CD8+ T cells sorted from blood, collected in a trial of the OX40 agonist ivuxolimab.

CDR3 DNA: TGTGCCAGCAGCCCTGACAGGGGGAGATATAGCAATCAGCCCCAGCATTTT. Its translation is CASSPDRGRYSNQPQHF. The rearrangement uses TRBV7-2 and TRBJ1-5, with 9 bases fitting TRBD1. Trimming took 5 bases from V and 0 from J; bases not matched to a gene: 8. Germline V gives CDR1 SGHTA, CDR2 FQGNSA. The CDR3 is 17 amino acids.